Listed below are T cell receptor beta chains from one sample, sequenced in a study of blood T cells in healthy people across ages. TCRdb re-called the 5' RACE reads with MiXCR, one entry per CDR3 protein. The repertoire holds around 2 million distinct CDR3 sequences, with about two fifths as singletons. The sequenced sample consisted of blood. These receptor sequences come from a human donor in good health. Both conserved end residues are part of each CDR3. Fields, in order: clone size, D gene, J gene, V gene, CDR3 DNA, CDR3 protein. A D gene is named only where the DNA matches it firmly. Expanded clones are given a class, and other clones once, few, many or no size at all.

abundance: -; d_gene: TRBD1; j_gene: TRBJ1-4; v_gene: TRBV5-5; CDR3nt: TGCGCCAGCAGCTGCCCCAGGGGGAATGAAAAACTGTTTTTT; CDR3aa: CASSCPRGNEKLFF
abundance: once; d_gene: TRBD1; j_gene: TRBJ1-3; v_gene: TRBV7-2; CDR3nt: TGTGCCAGCAGCCCGCAGGGGGGAAACACCGTATATTTT; CDR3aa: CASSPQGGNTVYF
abundance: few; d_gene: -; j_gene: TRBJ2-1; v_gene: TRBV12-3/TRBV12-4; CDR3nt: TGTGCCAGCAGTTTCCAACAGGTTTATTACAATGAGCAGTTCTTC; CDR3aa: CASSFQQVYYNEQFF
abundance: -; d_gene: -; j_gene: TRBJ1-6; v_gene: TRBV6-1; CDR3nt: TGTGCCAGCAGCTCCCAAGGGGAACTAGGTTCACCCCTCCACTTT; CDR3aa: CASSSQGELGSPLHF
abundance: few; d_gene: -; j_gene: TRBJ2-7; v_gene: TRBV28; CDR3nt: TGTGCCAGCAGTTTCGGTATAACAGGCGGCGGGTACGAGCAGTACTTC; CDR3aa: CASSFGITGGGYEQYF
abundance: many; d_gene: -; j_gene: TRBJ2-2; v_gene: TRBV6-1; CDR3nt: TGTGCCAGCAGTGGAACAGATCCCGGGGAGCTGTTTTTT; CDR3aa: CASSGTDPGELFF
abundance: -; d_gene: -; j_gene: TRBJ2-4; v_gene: TRBV7-9; CDR3nt: TGTGCCAGCAGCTTAGCTGGCAGGGTAGCCAAAAACATTCAGTACTTC; CDR3aa: CASSLAGRVAKNIQYF
abundance: few; d_gene: -; j_gene: TRBJ1-1; v_gene: TRBV2; CDR3nt: TGTGCCACCGGAGAAGTGTCTTCCCAAGCTTTCTTT; CDR3aa: CATGEVSSQAFF
abundance: -; d_gene: -; j_gene: TRBJ2-7; v_gene: TRBV5-1; CDR3nt: TGCGCCAGCGCGCCCTTACCGACTACCTACGAGCAGTACTTC; CDR3aa: CASAPLPTTYEQYF
abundance: -; d_gene: -; j_gene: TRBJ1-6; v_gene: TRBV6-5; CDR3nt: TGTGCCAGCAGTCATGAGGGGGCCTATAATTCACCCCTCCACTTT; CDR3aa: CASSHEGAYNSPLHF
abundance: -; d_gene: -; j_gene: TRBJ2-3; v_gene: TRBV28; CDR3nt: TGTGCCAGCAGTCTTCCAACATGGACAGATACGCAGTATTTT; CDR3aa: CASSLPTWTDTQYF
abundance: -; d_gene: -; j_gene: TRBJ1-1; v_gene: TRBV6-5; CDR3nt: TGTGCCACCACCTCGGGGATGGGGCCGGCGAGGACTGAAGCTTTCTTT; CDR3aa: CATTSGMGPARTEAFF
abundance: -; d_gene: TRBD1; j_gene: TRBJ1-1; v_gene: TRBV7-2; CDR3nt: TGTGCCAGCAGCTGGGACAGGAATGAAGCTTTCTTT; CDR3aa: CASSWDRNEAFF
abundance: -; d_gene: -; j_gene: TRBJ1-1; v_gene: TRBV4-1; CDR3nt: TGCGCCAGCAGCCAAGATCAGGGGCCCATGAACACTGAAGCTTTCTTT; CDR3aa: CASSQDQGPMNTEAFF
abundance: few; d_gene: -; j_gene: TRBJ1-2; v_gene: TRBV20-1; CDR3nt: TGCAGCACTAGGACGGAGAACTATGGCTACACCTTC; CDR3aa: CSTRTENYGYTF
abundance: -; d_gene: -; j_gene: TRBJ2-1; v_gene: TRBV29-1; CDR3nt: TGCAGCTACCGCCAGGCAGGGTGGGGGTTCTTC; CDR3aa: CSYRQAGWGFF